These 21 T cell receptor beta chains were sequenced from one sample in a study of radiotherapy plus CTLA-4 blockade in lung cancer. Sequencing used immunoSEQ multiplex PCR; TCRdb keeps in-frame clones, though not all of them. The repertoire includes some 78,000 clones, approximately 84% of them detected once, and about 2% sits in the top ten. Sequencing was performed on peripheral blood, taken from a patient treated with radiotherapy plus ipilimumab. The receptors originated from a human donor with non-small cell lung cancer who had a partial response to radiotherapy plus ipilimumab.

This clone has only a few counts. The chain employs TRBV18 and TRBJ1-1; D is possibly TRBD1 (5 bases). Germline lookup yields CDR1 KGHSH and CDR2 LQKENI. Trimming cost V 6 bases and J 0 bases, with 14 bases left between them. This CDR3 region has 15 residues. CDR3 nucleotide sequence: TGTGCCAGCTCGGATCGGGCGGGGGTGAACACTGAAGCTTTCTTT. Its protein is CASSDRAGVNTEAFF.

The genes are TRBV30 and TRBJ2-1; 14 positions match TRBD2. This CDR3 region has 15 residues. Losses at the gene ends were 0 bases for V and 7 bases for J; bases not matched to a gene: 2. Germline lookup yields CDR1 GTSNPN and CDR2 SVGIG (reference sequence). DNA for the CDR3: TGTGCCTGGAGTGTGGGACTAGCGGGAGAGAATGAGCAGTTCTTC. Its protein product is CAWSVGLAGENEQFF.

This chain connects TRBV19 to TRBJ2-5; 13 positions agree with TRBD2. Losses at the gene ends were 4 bases for V and 5 bases for J; bases not matched to a gene: 7. The CDR3 sequence is 16 residues long. The germline V gene encodes CDR1 LNHDA and CDR2 SQIVND (reference sequence). Written as DNA, the CDR3 is TGTGCCAGTAGTACACTAGCGGGAGGGCCCCATGAGACCCAGTACTTC. This encodes CASSTLAGGPHETQYF. The complete variable domain, with remaining parts taken from reference TRBV19 and TRBJ2-5, reads DGGITQSPKYLFRKEGQNVTLSCEQNLNHDAMYWYRQDPGQGLRLIYYSQIVNDFQKGDIAEGYSVSREKKESFPLTVTSAQKNPTAFYLCASSTLAGGPHETQYFGPGTRLLVL.

This chain links TRBV5-1 with TRBJ2-7; 10 positions match TRBD1. Germline loops: CDR1 SGHRS, CDR2 YFSETQ. V trimming: 2 bases; J trimming: 1 base; junction bases outside the gene matches: 3. The CDR3 sequence is 15 residues long. The CDR3 protein is CASSFGTGVSYEQYF. CDR3 DNA sequence: TGCGCCAGCAGCTTCGGGACAGGGGTTTCCTACGAGCAGTACTTC.

This clone has at least ten counts. The chain is built from TRBV14 and TRBJ2-3; D unclear. Germline V gives CDR1 SGHDN, CDR2 FVKESK. V was shortened by 5 bases and J by 2 bases, with 2 bases between the two germline ends. This CDR3 is built from 11 residues. DNA for the CDR3: TGTGCCAGCAGCTACACAGATACGCAGTATTTT. Its translation: CASSYTDTQYF.

This chain joins TRBV27 and TRBJ2-3; 10 nucleotides align to TRBD1. Germline values: CDR1 MNHEY, CDR2 SMNVEV (reference sequence). The V segment lost 10 bases and the J segment 7 bases; nucleotides outside the gene matches: 14. The CDR3 covers 15 residues. The DNA for the CDR3 is TGTGCCACCGCGGGACAGGGGAGGGATTGGAATACGCAGTATTTT. Translated: CATAGQGRDWNTQYF.

This chain uses TRBV28 with TRBJ2-5, with TRBD2 matching over 12 bases. The V segment lost 8 bases and the J segment 7 bases; nucleotides outside the gene matches: 17. The length of the CDR3 is 17 residues. The germline gives CDR1 MDHEN, CDR2 SYDVKM. The CDR3 sequence: CASEGSLAGGSVWTQYF. DNA of the CDR3: TGTGCCAGCGAGGGAAGCCTAGCGGGAGGGTCTGTGTGGACCCAGTACTTC.

This sequence joins TRBV30 and TRBJ2-1, with 9 bases lining up with TRBD1. In germline, CDR1 is GTSNPN, CDR2 SVGIG (reference sequence). CDR3 length: 15 residues. The junction had 8 bases not matched to a gene; V was cut back by 4 bases and J by 4 bases. CDR3 residues: CAWMGGTGWYNEQFF. DNA of the CDR3: TGTGCCTGGATGGGTGGGACAGGGTGGTACAATGAGCAGTTCTTC. The full variable domain, in which reference TRBV30 and TRBJ2-1 provide the parts outside the CDR3, is SQTIHQWPATLVQPVGSPLSLECTVEGTSNPNLYWYRQAAGRGLQLLFYSVGIGQISSEVPQNLSASRPQDRQFILSSKKLLLSDSGFYLCAWMGGTGWYNEQFFGPGTRLTVL.

This clone has only a few counts. The CDR3 loop is CASSLQLDRVHGYTF. Here the CDR3 DNA reads TGTGCCAGCAGCTTACAATTGGACAGGGTCCATGGCTACACCTTC. This chain joins TRBV7-9 and TRBJ1-2; 8 bases agree with TRBD1. The CDR3 runs to 15 residues. The germline V gene has CDR1 SEHNR and CDR2 FQNEAQ (reference sequence). With 2 bases clipped from V and 6 bases from J, the junction kept 8 bases outside the gene matches.

The J gene is TRBJ2-3, the V gene TRBV27, with a tentative D call TRBD2 (6 bases). The CDR3 sequence is 16 residues long. V lost 0 bases and J 2 bases, leaving 12 bases between the germline ends. The germline V gene has CDR1 MNHEY and CDR2 SMNVEV (reference sequence). As DNA, the CDR3 is TGTGCCAGCAGTTTATCGATTAGCGGAAACACAGATACGCAGTATTTT. Residues: CASSLSISGNTDTQYF.

Regarding this clone: The junction differs from germline at one of its ends, possibly a read error. The chain combines TRBV9 with TRBJ1-5; D is perhaps TRBD1 (6 bases). Germline V CDR1 and CDR2: SGDLS, YYNGEE. This CDR3 comprises 17 residues. The CDR3: CVSSLRLGDKRNQPQHF. The DNA for the CDR3 is TGTGTCAGCAGTCTACGTCTAGGGGACAAACGCAATCAGCCCCAGCATTTT.

The V call is TRBV6-6, the J call TRBJ2-5; TRBD1 aligns across 7 bases. V trimming: 6 bases; J trimming: 1 base; junction bases outside the gene matches: 11. The CDR3 extends over 16 amino acids. Germline CDR1 and CDR2: MNHNY and SVGAGI (reference sequence). The CDR3 nucleotides read TGTGCCAGCAGCACCTACCAGGCAGGGGGCCAAGAGACCCAGTACTTC. Protein sequence: CASSTYQAGGQETQYF.

This chain links TRBV27 with TRBJ2-1, with TRBD2 identical over 7 bases. The V segment lost 6 bases and the J segment 7 bases; nucleotides outside the gene matches: 12. The CDR3 is 15 amino acids. Germline V CDR1 and CDR2: MNHEY, SMNVEV (reference sequence). The CDR3: CASRPDLREWNEQFF. The CDR3 coding sequence is TGTGCCAGCAGACCAGATCTGCGGGAGTGGAATGAGCAGTTCTTC.

The chain links TRBV15 to TRBJ2-1; 10 bases fit TRBD1. This CDR3 has 16 amino acids. Germline-derived CDR1 and CDR2 are LNHNV and YYDKDF (reference sequence). V was pared by 1 base and J by 4 bases, with 4 bases of the junction left unmatched. In nucleotides, the CDR3 is TGTGCCACCAGCAGAGGGGGACAGGGGATTTACAATGAGCAGTTCTTC. Translation gives CATSRGGQGIYNEQFF.

This chain connects TRBV6-6 to TRBJ2-3; the match to TRBD1 covers 10 bases. Germline V gives CDR1 MNHNY, CDR2 SVGAGI (reference sequence). The CDR3 loop spans 15 amino acids. Trimming cost V 5 bases and J 1 base; bases outside gene matches: 3. CDR3 protein: CASSGGQGRTDTQYF. CDR3 nucleotide sequence: TGTGCCAGCAGTGGGGGACAGGGGCGCACAGATACGCAGTATTTT.

This chain connects TRBV6-6 to TRBJ1-1; 10 bases map to TRBD1. The CDR3 covers 15 residues. Germline CDR1 reads MNHNY; CDR2 reads SVGAGI (reference sequence). V trimming: 5 bases; J trimming: 3 bases; junction bases outside the gene matches: 6. As DNA, the CDR3 is TGTGCCAGCAGTAGACAGGGGGCGCGCGACACTGAAGCTTTCTTT. This codes for CASSRQGARDTEAFF.

The genes are TRBV30 and TRBJ1-6; no definite D call. CDR1 is GTSNPN and CDR2 is SVGIG in the germline V gene (reference sequence). CDR3 length equals 14 residues. With 3 bases removed from V and 7 bases from J, the gap between germline ends came to 13 bases. The CDR3 region is CAWSTTLRNSPLHF. The CDR3 DNA sequence: TGTGCCTGGAGCACGACCCTCAGGAATTCACCCCTCCACTTT.

Here the CDR3 DNA reads TGTGCCAGCAGTTTAGGGGCGGGACCCAAGGATGAGCAGTTCTTC. Amino acids: CASSLGAGPKDEQFF. The chain combines TRBV28 with TRBJ2-1; D might be TRBD2 (6 bases). V was shortened by 2 bases and J by 8 bases, with 16 bases between the two germline ends. Germline V CDR1 and CDR2: MDHEN, SYDVKM. CDR3 length: 15 amino acids.

The J gene is TRBJ1-1, the V gene TRBV5-1; 7 bases align to TRBD1. CDR3 length: 18 residues. The V gene's germline CDR1 is SGHRS and CDR2 YFSETQ. Unmatched junction bases numbered 16, after V lost 1 base and J lost 4 bases. The CDR3 loop reads CASSLQAKSTGVGTEAFF. In DNA, the CDR3 is TGCGCCAGCAGCTTGCAAGCAAAGAGCACAGGGGTGGGCACTGAAGCTTTCTTT.

In this sample, this clone turned up a few times. The chain recombines TRBV11-2 with TRBJ2-7, with a possible D match to TRBD1 (6 bases). The CDR3 loop spans 13 amino acids. Germline-derived CDR1 and CDR2 are SGHAT and FQNNGV. V was shortened by 4 bases and J by 3 bases, with 10 bases between the two germline ends. Here the CDR3 DNA reads TGTGCCAGCAGCTCCGGGACATTCTACGAGCAGTACTTC. Translation: CASSSGTFYEQYF.

This chain joins TRBV7-6 and TRBJ2-5, with D tentatively TRBD2 (5 bases). Trimming stripped 1 base from V and 0 bases from J, with 12 bases between. This CDR3 is 16 amino acids long. Per the germline V gene, CDR1 is SGHVS and CDR2 is FNYEAQ. CDR3: CASSLGSVTNQETQYF. In DNA form, the CDR3 reads TGTGCCAGCAGCTTAGGTAGCGTAACTAACCAAGAGACCCAGTACTTC.